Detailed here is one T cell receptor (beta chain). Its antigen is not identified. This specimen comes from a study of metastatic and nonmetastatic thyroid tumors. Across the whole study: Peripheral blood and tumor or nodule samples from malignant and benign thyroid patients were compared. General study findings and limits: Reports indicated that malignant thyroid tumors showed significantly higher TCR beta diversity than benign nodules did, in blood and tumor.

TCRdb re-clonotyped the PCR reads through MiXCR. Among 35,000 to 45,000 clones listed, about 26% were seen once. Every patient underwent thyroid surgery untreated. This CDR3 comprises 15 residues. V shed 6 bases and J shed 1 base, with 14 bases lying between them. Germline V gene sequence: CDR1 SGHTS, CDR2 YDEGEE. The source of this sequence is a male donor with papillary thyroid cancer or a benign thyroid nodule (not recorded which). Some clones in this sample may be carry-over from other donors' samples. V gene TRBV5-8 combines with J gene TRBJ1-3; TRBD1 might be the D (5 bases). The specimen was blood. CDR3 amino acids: CASTEPGTSGNTIYF. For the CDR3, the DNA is TGTGCCAGCACCGAACCAGGGACGTCTGGAAACACCATATATTTT.